A selection of T cell receptor beta chains follows, all from one sample in a study of blood T cell repertoires in COVID-19. Using immunoSEQ multiplex PCR, the repertoire was profiled, and TCRdb retains in-frame clones only, with some absent. Here the sample spans about 230,000 clones, 81% being singletons. The sequencing input was peripheral blood. These receptors were taken from a woman older than 75 with acute or convalescent COVID-19. The CDR3 runs from the conserved cysteine through the conserved F or W. Fields, in order: V gene, J gene, clone size, D gene, CDR3 protein, CDR3 DNA. A D gene is named only where the DNA matches it firmly. Clone size, where shown, is once, few, many, or a class for clones that have expanded.

>TRBV19|TRBJ1-2|few|.
CASSLPTLDYGYTF
TGTGCCAGTAGTTTACCGACACTGGACTATGGCTACACCTTC
>TRBV5-1|TRBJ2-7|few|.
CASSLQGSYEQYF
TGCGCCAGCAGCTTACAGGGATCCTACGAGCAGTACTTC
>TRBV11-3|TRBJ2-3|few|TRBD2
CASSLALGGGSTDTQYF
TGTGCCAGCAGCTTGGCTTTAGGCGGGGGGAGCACAGATACGCAGTATTTT
>TRBV6-5|TRBJ1-1|.|TRBD1
CASSYGTANTEAFF
TGTGCCAGCAGTTACGGGACAGCGAACACTGAAGCTTTCTTT
>TRBV14|TRBJ1-6|.|.
CASSQDSGRHSPLHF
TGTGCCAGCAGCCAAGACTCAGGGAGGCATTCACCCCTCCACTTT
>TRBV19|TRBJ2-1|.|TRBD2
CASSPRPIAGGYNEQFF
TGTGCCAGTAGTCCGCGTCCAATAGCGGGGGGGTACAATGAGCAGTTCTTC
>TRBV18|TRBJ2-1|.|.
CASSLQTPLVGNEQFF
TGTGCCAGCTCACTACAGACCCCATTGGTAGGCAATGAGCAGTTCTTC
>TRBV7-6|TRBJ1-1|.|TRBD1
CASSLGTGGAGTEAFF
TGTGCCAGCAGCTTAGGGACAGGGGGCGCGGGCACTGAAGCTTTCTTT
>TRBV5-4|TRBJ2-5|.|TRBD2
CASSPTSGAQETQYF
TGTGCCAGCAGCCCGACTAGCGGGGCACAAGAGACCCAGTACTTC
>TRBV12-3/TRBV12-4|TRBJ1-2|.|.
CASSRQTAGYTF
TGTGCCAGCAGTCGACAGACGGCTGGCTACACCTTC
>TRBV7-9|TRBJ1-1|.|.
CASGQSNTEAFF
TGTGCCAGTGGACAGTCGAACACTGAAGCTTTCTTT
>TRBV5-4|TRBJ2-7|.|TRBD2
CASSRSRSSGRSYEQYF
TGTGCCAGCAGCCGATCCCGGAGTAGCGGGAGGTCCTACGAGCAGTACTTC
>TRBV7-6|TRBJ2-1|once|.
CASSSGLRLNEQFF
TGTGCCAGCAGCTCGGGTCTGAGGTTAAATGAGCAGTTCTTC
>TRBV19|TRBJ1-2|.|TRBD1
CASSPRTGNYGYTF
TGTGCCAGTAGTCCTCGGACAGGAAACTATGGCTACACCTTC
>TRBV28|TRBJ1-1|.|.
CASSFTDRNTEAFF
TGTGCCAGCAGTTTTACAGACAGAAACACTGAAGCTTTCTTT
>TRBV5-1|TRBJ1-3|.|.
CASSESGTPSSGNTIYF
TGCGCCAGCAGCGAATCCGGGACACCCTCCTCTGGAAACACCATATATTTT
>TRBV4-1|TRBJ1-5|.|.
CASSQEGSTSNQPQHF
TGCGCCAGCAGCCAAGAGGGGAGTACGAGCAATCAGCCCCAGCATTTT
>TRBV3-1/TRBV3-2|TRBJ2-5|.|TRBD2
CASVTSGRAETQYF
TGTGCCAGCGTGACTAGCGGGAGAGCAGAGACCCAGTACTTC
>TRBV6-6|TRBJ2-7|.|TRBD1
CASSYSRQGSSYEQYF
TGTGCCAGCAGTTACTCCCGACAGGGAAGCTCCTACGAGCAGTACTTC
>TRBV7-8|TRBJ2-5|.|TRBD2
CASSKGLAKKQETQYF
TGTGCCAGCAGCAAAGGACTAGCTAAAAAACAAGAGACCCAGTACTTC
>TRBV20-1|TRBJ2-7|few|TRBD2
CSASVVSGRALYEQYF
TGCAGTGCTAGTGTGGTTAGCGGGAGGGCCCTCTACGAGCAGTACTTC
>TRBV19|TRBJ1-1|.|.
CASSAGNTEAFF
TGTGCCAGTAGTGCCGGGAACACTGAAGCTTTCTTT
>TRBV4-1|TRBJ2-6|few|.
CASSPRISGANVLTF
TGCGCCAGCAGCCCTCGTATCTCTGGGGCCAACGTCCTGACTTTC
>TRBV11-3|TRBJ2-3|.|TRBD1
CASSPGQATDTQYF
TGTGCCAGCAGCCCCGGACAGGCGACAGATACGCAGTATTTT
>TRBV19|TRBJ2-5|once|TRBD2
CASSIVFSGGAYQETQYF
TGTGCCAGTAGTATAGTATTCAGCGGGGGGGCATACCAAGAGACCCAGTACTTC
>TRBV27|TRBJ2-2|.|.
CASSPRSYVAGELFF
TGTGCCAGCAGTCCCCGTAGTTACGTGGCCGGGGAGCTGTTTTTT
>TRBV18|TRBJ1-6|once|.
CASSPIGETYNSPLHF
TGTGCCAGCTCACCAATAGGAGAAACTTATAATTCACCCCTCCACTTT
>TRBV5-4|TRBJ2-5|.|.
CASSLGSPGGETQYF
TGTGCCAGCAGCTTGGGGTCTCCCGGGGGAGAGACCCAGTACTTC
>TRBV6-5|TRBJ1-2|.|TRBD1
CASSPTGASYGYTF
TGTGCCAGCAGCCCGACAGGGGCTAGCTATGGCTACACCTTC
>TRBV19|TRBJ1-1|few|.
CASSIGPGRNTEAFF
TGTGCCAGTAGTATAGGGCCAGGGCGGAACACTGAAGCTTTCTTT
>TRBV7-3|TRBJ2-2|.|.
CASGPGLGTGELFF
TGTGCCAGTGGCCCGGGGTTGGGCACCGGGGAGCTGTTTTTT
>TRBV5-5|TRBJ2-3|.|TRBD1
CASSMGQRTDTQYF
TGTGCCAGCAGCATGGGACAGCGCACAGATACGCAGTATTTT
>TRBV18|TRBJ2-1|.|.
CASSPVVPADEGSEQFF
TGTGCCAGCTCACCAGTCGTTCCGGCAGACGAGGGTAGTGAGCAGTTCTTC
>TRBV19|TRBJ2-1|.|.
CASSISYRTGEQFF
TGTGCCAGTAGTATATCCTACAGGACGGGTGAGCAGTTCTTC
>TRBV7-9|TRBJ1-1|few|.
CASSSQGTPNTEAFF
TGTGCCAGCAGCTCTCAAGGGACACCGAACACTGAAGCTTTCTTT
>TRBV6-6|TRBJ2-3|.|TRBD2
CASSGTSGTDTQYF
TGTGCCAGCAGCGGGACTAGCGGTACAGATACGCAGTATTTT
>TRBV19|TRBJ1-1|.|.
CASSTGGMLEAFF
TGTGCCAGTAGTACCGGAGGGATGTTGGAAGCTTTCTTT
>TRBV27|TRBJ1-4|.|TRBD1
CASSAPGQGNEKLFF
TGTGCCAGCAGTGCCCCGGGACAGGGTAATGAAAAACTGTTTTTT
>TRBV20-1|TRBJ1-5|.|TRBD1
CSASAMTGSNQPQHF
TGCAGTGCTAGTGCCATGACAGGGAGCAATCAGCCCCAGCATTTT
>TRBV19|TRBJ1-5|.|TRBD1
CASSTLDRDDQPQHF
TGTGCCAGTAGTACCCTGGACAGGGACGATCAGCCCCAGCATTTT
>TRBV10-3|TRBJ1-5|.|.
CAISGGSSNQPQHF
TGTGCCATCAGTGGGGGCAGTAGCAATCAGCCCCAGCATTTT
>TRBV13|TRBJ2-5|.|.
CASSLWAEAQGGETQYF
TGTGCCAGCAGCTTATGGGCGGAAGCACAGGGGGGGGAGACCCAGTACTTC
>TRBV5-1|TRBJ2-1|.|.
CASSLTSASYNEQFF
TGCGCCAGCAGCTTGACGAGTGCCTCCTACAATGAGCAGTTCTTC
>TRBV6-5|TRBJ2-3|.|TRBD2
CASSSPLAGVGDTQYF
TGTGCCAGCAGTTCACCGTTAGCGGGAGTGGGAGATACGCAGTATTTT
>TRBV7-9|TRBJ1-1|.|.
CASSPWGGNTEAFF
TGTGCCAGCAGCCCCTGGGGGGGGAACACTGAAGCTTTCTTT
>TRBV10-3|TRBJ1-4|once|.
CATEDPPTNEKLFF
TGTGCCACGGAGGACCCCCCAACTAATGAAAAACTGTTTTTT
>TRBV5-1|TRBJ1-2|.|TRBD1
CASSAWTGSHPNYGYTF
TGCGCCAGCAGCGCGTGGACAGGATCCCACCCCAACTATGGCTACACCTTC
>TRBV7-9|TRBJ1-5|.|TRBD1
CASSFDRAGNQPQHF
TGTGCCAGCAGCTTTGACAGGGCTGGCAATCAGCCCCAGCATTTT
>TRBV6-5|TRBJ2-3|.|.
CASRPTSARTDTQYF
TGTGCCAGCAGACCAACTAGTGCCCGCACAGATACGCAGTATTTT
>TRBV30|TRBJ1-1|few|.
CAWSVWGGATEAFF
TGTGCCTGGAGTGTATGGGGGGGCGCCACTGAAGCTTTCTTT
>TRBV28|TRBJ1-5|once|.
CASSFWGLGGSNQPQHF
TGTGCCAGCAGTTTCTGGGGTCTAGGGGGTTCGAATCAGCCCCAGCATTTT